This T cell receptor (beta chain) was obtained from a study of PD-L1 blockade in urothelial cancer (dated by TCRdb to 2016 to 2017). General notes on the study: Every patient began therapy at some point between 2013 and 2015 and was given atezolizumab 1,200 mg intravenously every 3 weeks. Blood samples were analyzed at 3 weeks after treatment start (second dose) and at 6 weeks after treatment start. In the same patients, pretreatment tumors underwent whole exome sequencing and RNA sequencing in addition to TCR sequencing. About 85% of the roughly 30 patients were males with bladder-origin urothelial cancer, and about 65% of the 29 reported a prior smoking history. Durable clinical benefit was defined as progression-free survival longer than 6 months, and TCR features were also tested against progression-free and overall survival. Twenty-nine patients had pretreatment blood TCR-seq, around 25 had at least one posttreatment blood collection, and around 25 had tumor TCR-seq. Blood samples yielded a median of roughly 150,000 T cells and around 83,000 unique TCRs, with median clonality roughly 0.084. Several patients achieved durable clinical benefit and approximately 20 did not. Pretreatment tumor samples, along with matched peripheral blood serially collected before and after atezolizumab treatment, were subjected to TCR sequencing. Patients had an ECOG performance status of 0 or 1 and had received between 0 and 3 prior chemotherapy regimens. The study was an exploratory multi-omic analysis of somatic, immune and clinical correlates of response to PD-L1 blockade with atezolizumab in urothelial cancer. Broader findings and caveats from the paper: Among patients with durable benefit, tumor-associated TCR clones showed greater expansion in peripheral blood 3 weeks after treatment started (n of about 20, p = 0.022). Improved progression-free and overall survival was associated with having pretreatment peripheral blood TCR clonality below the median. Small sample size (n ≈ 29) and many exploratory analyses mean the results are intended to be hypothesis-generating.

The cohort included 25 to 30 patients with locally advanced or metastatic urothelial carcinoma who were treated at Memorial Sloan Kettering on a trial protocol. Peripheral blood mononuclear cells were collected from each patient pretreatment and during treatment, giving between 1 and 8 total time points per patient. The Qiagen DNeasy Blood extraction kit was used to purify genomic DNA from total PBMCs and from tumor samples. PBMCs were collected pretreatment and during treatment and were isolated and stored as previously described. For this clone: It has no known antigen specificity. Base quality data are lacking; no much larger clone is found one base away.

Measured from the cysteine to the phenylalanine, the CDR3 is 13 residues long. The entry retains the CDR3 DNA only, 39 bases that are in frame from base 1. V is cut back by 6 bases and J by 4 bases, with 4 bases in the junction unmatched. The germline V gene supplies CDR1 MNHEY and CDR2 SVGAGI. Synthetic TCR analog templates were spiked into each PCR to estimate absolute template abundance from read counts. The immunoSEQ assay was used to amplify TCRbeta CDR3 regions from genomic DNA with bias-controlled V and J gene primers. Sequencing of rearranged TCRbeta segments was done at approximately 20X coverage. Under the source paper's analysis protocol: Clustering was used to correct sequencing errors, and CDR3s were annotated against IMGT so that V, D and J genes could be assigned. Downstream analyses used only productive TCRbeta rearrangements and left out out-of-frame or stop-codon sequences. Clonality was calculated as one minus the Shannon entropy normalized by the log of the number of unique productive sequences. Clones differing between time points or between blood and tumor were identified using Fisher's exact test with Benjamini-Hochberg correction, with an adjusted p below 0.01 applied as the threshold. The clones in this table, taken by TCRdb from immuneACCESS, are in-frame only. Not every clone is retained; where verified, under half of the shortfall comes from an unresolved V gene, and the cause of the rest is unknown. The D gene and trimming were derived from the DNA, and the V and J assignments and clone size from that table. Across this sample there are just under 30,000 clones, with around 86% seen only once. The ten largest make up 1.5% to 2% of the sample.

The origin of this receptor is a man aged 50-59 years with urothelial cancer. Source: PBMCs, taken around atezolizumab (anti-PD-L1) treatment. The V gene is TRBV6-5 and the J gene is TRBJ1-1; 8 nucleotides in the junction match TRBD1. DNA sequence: TGTGCCAGCAGCCTAACAGGGGGCACTGAAGCTTTCTTT. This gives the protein CASSLTGGTEAFF.